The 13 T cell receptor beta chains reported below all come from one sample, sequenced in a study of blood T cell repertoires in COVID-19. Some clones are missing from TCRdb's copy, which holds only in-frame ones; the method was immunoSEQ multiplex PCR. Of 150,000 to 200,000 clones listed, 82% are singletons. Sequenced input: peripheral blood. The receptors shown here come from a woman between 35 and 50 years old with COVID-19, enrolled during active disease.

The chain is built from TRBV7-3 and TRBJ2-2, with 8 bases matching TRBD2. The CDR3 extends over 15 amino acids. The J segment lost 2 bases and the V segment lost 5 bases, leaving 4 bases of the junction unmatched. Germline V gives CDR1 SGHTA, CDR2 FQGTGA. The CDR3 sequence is CASSELAANTGELFF. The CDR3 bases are TGTGCCAGCAGCGAACTAGCGGCAAACACCGGGGAGCTGTTTTTT.

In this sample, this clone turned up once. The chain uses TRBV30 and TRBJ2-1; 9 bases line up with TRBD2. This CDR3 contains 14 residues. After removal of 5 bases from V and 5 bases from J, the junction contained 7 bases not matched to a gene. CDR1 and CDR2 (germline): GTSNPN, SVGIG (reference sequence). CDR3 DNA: TGTGCCTGGCAAATGCCTAGCGGGGACAATGAGCAGTTCTTC. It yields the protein CAWQMPSGDNEQFF.

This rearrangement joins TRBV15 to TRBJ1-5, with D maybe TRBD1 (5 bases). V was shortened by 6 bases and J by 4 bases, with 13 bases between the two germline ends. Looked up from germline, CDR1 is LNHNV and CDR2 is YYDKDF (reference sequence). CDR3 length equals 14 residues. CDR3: CATRASGINQPQHF. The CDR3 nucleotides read TGTGCCACCAGAGCTTCAGGGATAAATCAGCCCCAGCATTTT.

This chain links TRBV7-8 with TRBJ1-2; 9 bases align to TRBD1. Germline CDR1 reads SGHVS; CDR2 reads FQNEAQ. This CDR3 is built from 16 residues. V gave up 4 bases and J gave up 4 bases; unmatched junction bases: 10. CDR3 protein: CASSSLQGAHGYGYTF. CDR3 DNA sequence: TGTGCCAGCAGCTCCTTACAGGGGGCACATGGCTATGGCTACACCTTC.

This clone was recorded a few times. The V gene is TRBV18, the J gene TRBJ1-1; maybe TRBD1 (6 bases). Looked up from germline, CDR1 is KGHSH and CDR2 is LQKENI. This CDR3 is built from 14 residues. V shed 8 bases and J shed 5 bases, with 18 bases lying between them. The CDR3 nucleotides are TGTGCCAGCCGGCTGACAGGCTCGGGGACTGAAGCTTTCTTT. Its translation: CASRLTGSGTEAFF.

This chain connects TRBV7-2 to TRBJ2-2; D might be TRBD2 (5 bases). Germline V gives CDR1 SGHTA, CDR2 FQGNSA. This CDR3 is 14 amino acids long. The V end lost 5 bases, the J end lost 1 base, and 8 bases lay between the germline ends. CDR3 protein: CASSPSRNTGELFF. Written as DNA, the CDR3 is TGTGCCAGCAGCCCTAGCAGGAACACCGGGGAGCTGTTTTTT.

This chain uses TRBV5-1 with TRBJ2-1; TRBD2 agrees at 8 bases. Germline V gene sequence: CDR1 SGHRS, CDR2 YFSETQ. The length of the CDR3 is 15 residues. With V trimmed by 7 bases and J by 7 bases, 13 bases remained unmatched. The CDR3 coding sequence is TGCGCCAGCGGCGTTACAGCGGGAGTCAAAAATGAGCAGTTCTTC. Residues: CASGVTAGVKNEQFF.

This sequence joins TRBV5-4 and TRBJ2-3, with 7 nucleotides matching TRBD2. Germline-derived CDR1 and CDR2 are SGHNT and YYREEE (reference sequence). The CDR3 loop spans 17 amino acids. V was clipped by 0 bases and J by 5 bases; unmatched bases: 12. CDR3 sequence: CASSLGPWGGVLDTQYF. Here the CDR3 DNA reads TGTGCCAGCAGCTTGGGCCCGTGGGGGGGAGTTTTAGATACGCAGTATTTT. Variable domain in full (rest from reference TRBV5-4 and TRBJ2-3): ETGVTQSPTHLIKTRGQQVTLRCSSQSGHNTVSWYQQALGQGPQFIFQYYREEENGRGNFPPRFSGLQFPNYSSELNVNALELDDSALYLCASSLGPWGGVLDTQYFGPGTRLTVL.

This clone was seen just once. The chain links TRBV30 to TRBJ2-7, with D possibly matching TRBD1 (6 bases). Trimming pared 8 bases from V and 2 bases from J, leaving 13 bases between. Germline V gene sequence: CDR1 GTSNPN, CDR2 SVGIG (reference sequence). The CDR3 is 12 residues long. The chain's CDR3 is CAGKDRAYEQYF. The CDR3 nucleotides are TGTGCCGGGAAGGACAGAGCCTACGAGCAGTACTTC.

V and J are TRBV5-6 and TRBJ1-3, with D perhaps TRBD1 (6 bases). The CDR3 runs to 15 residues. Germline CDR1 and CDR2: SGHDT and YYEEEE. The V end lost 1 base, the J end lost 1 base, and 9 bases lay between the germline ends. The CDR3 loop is CASSLPQGSGNTIYF. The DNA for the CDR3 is TGTGCCAGCAGCTTGCCACAGGGATCTGGAAACACCATATATTTT.

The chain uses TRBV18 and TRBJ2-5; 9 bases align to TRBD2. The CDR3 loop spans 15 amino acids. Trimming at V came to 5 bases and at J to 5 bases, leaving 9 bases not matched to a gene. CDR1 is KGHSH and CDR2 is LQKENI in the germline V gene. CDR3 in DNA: TGTGCCAGCTCAACCCTAGCGGGGTCGCAGGAGACCCAGTACTTC. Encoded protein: CASSTLAGSQETQYF.

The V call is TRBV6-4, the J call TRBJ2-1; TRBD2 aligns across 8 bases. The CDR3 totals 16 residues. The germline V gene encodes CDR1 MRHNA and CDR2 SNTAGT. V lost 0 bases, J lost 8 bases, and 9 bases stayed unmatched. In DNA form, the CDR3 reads TGTGCCAGCAGTGACTCTCCGGGAGGGGGTTCTTATGAGCAGTTCTTC. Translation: CASSDSPGGGSYEQFF.

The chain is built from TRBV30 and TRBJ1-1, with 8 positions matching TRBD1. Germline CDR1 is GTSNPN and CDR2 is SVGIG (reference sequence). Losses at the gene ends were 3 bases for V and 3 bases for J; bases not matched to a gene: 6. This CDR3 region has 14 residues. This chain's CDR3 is CAWSAQGGYTEAFF. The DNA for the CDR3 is TGTGCCTGGAGCGCACAGGGGGGATACACTGAAGCTTTCTTT. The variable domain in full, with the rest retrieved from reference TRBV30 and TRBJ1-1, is SQTIHQWPATLVQPVGSPLSLECTVEGTSNPNLYWYRQAAGRGLQLLFYSVGIGQISSEVPQNLSASRPQDRQFILSSKKLLLSDSGFYLCAWSAQGGYTEAFFGQGTRLTVV.